This T cell receptor beta chain came from a study of control samples from healthy donors and cancer patients. Profiling relied on immunoSEQ multiplex PCR, and the TCRdb table lists in-frame clones only, not all of them. The repertoire consists of approximately 150,000 clones, with 94% occurring once and the leading ten covering around 13%. The sequence came from a man aged 40-49 years in good health. Sample: blood.

CDR3 loop: CASSQRQGQPQHF. The CDR3 bases are TGCGCCAGCAGCCAGCGACAGGGTCAGCCCCAGCATTTT. This chain joins TRBV4-3 and TRBJ1-5; 7 bases are a match to TRBD1. The trim removed 3 bases at V and 6 bases at J, leaving 2 bases unmatched. The CDR3 is 13 amino acids. Germline V gives CDR1 LGHNA, CDR2 YSLEER.